The clone carrying this T cell receptor (beta chain) occurred a few times. Its antigen remains unidentified. The record originates from a study of PD-1 blockade in classical Hodgkin lymphoma. Each patient relapsed following autologous stem cell transplantation, and prior brentuximab vedotin exposure differed. General observations from the study: When nivolumab was started under 1 year after ASCT, patients were excluded.

This table comes from immunoSEQ multiplex PCR, and its TCRdb copy is limited to in-frame clones, with some not included. This sample yields about 41,000 clones, of which over 60% are seen a single time; about 22% belongs to the top ten. Germline CDR1 is MNHNY and CDR2 is SVGAGI (reference sequence). CDR3 size: 12 residues. V was shortened by 6 bases and J by 5 bases, with 8 bases between the two germline ends. The receptor's source is a human donor with classical Hodgkin lymphoma. The sample here was peripheral blood mononuclear cells (PBMCs), taken at baseline. This chain connects TRBV6-6 to TRBJ2-1; no clear D. The CDR3 nucleotides read TGTGCCAGCAGACCGCAGGACAATGAGCAGTTCTTC. Its translation is CASRPQDNEQFF.